This TCR beta chain emerged from a study of early T cells in non-severe SARS-CoV-2 infection. This CDR3 spans 16 amino acids. Germline CDR1 and CDR2: SGHVS and FQNEAQ. V shed 5 bases and J shed 1 base, with 17 bases lying between them. Unique molecular identifiers were added to individual cDNA molecules. TCRdb passed the 5' RACE reads through MiXCR, listing each CDR3 protein once. The data show more than 80,000 distinct CDR3 sequences, around 16% seen once. In its sample, this clonotype was seen a few times. This clonotype was obtained from an adult who was a healthcare worker with PCR-confirmed SARS-CoV-2 infection or an uninfected control (not recorded which). Sequenced sample: whole blood. This chain links TRBV7-8 with TRBJ1-2; D is ambiguous. The CDR3 sequence is CASSPDPSGVNYGYTF. The CDR3 region has the DNA TGTGCCAGCAGCCCCGACCCCAGCGGGGTTAACTATGGCTACACCTTC.